The clone carrying this T cell receptor beta chain appeared a single time. Profiling relied on immunoSEQ multiplex PCR, and the TCRdb table lists in-frame clones only, not all of them. This table has approximately 210,000 clones, about 88% appearing once. This entry comes from a study of blood T cell repertoires in COVID-19. Study summary: Samples came from the United States, Italy and Spain, spanning acute and convalescent COVID-19. The cDNA or gDNA used as material had been derived from T cells, B-cell-depleted T cells, or PBMCs.

V lost 6 bases to trimming and J lost 6 bases, with 12 bases between them. The CDR3 has 14 residues. Germline lookup yields CDR1 MNHEY and CDR2 SVGAGI. This chain links TRBV6-5 with TRBJ1-6; D may be TRBD1 (5 bases). The source is a man aged 70-80 years with acute or convalescent COVID-19. Input material: peripheral blood. The CDR3 bases are TGTGCCAGCAGCCGACAGAAGCTTAATTCACCCCTCCACTTT. Protein sequence: CASSRQKLNSPLHF.